This passage covers 3 T cell receptor beta chains from one sample sequenced in a study of T cell repertoires in cytomegalovirus infection (dated by TCRdb to the late 2010s). The listed sequencing device is Illumina HiSeq 1500. The raw public reads went through TCRdb reprocessing: fastp at Q25, MiXCR clone calling, in-frame beta chains kept. CDR3 protein sequences are deduplicated, and each keeps its most common genes and DNA. The sample profile shows about 490,000 distinct CDR3 sequences; approximately 15% of them were found once. The ten largest make up approximately 24% of the sample. Specimen: CD8+ T cells from PBMCs. These receptors were taken from a human donor in good health (CMV status not recorded). Some clones in this sample may be carry-over from other donors' samples.

This clonotype came up a few times. This sequence joins TRBV5-1 and TRBJ2-1; maybe TRBD2 (6 bases). Germline lookup yields CDR1 SGHRS and CDR2 YFSETQ. CDR3 length: 18 amino acids. V was shortened by 3 bases and J by 0 bases, with 19 bases between the two germline ends. The CDR3 reads CASSSDPAGTYSYNEQFF. The CDR3 coding sequence is TGCGCCAGCAGCTCGGATCCCGCGGGGACCTACTCCTACAATGAGCAGTTCTTC.

A word on this clonotype: The DNA is omitted, as the CDR3 cannot be located on it reliably, and the CDR3 follows TCRdb's listing. V and J are TRBV15 and TRBJ2-1; TRBD1 reflects the table's D call only, with no check against the DNA. The CDR3 is made up of 17 amino acids, end residues included. The germline gives CDR1 LNHNV, CDR2 YYDKDF (reference sequence). The CDR3 sequence: CATSRDFGPGTYNEQFF.

The chain combines TRBV12-5 with TRBJ1-5; the match to TRBD1 covers 8 bases. After removal of 5 bases from V and 4 bases from J, the junction contained 7 bases not matched to a gene. This CDR3 comprises 15 residues. CDR1 and CDR2 (germline): LGHNT, FRNRAP. In DNA form, the CDR3 reads TGTGCTAGTGGTCGCGCCGGGACAGGTAATCAGCCCCAGCATTTT. Translated: CASGRAGTGNQPQHF.